This TCR beta chain originates from a study of blood T cell repertoires in COVID-19 (dated by TCRdb to about 2020). Study-level background: Samples from collaborators originated in the United States, Italy and Spain and spanned both the acute and convalescent phases of COVID-19. The material from the prospective study consisted of cDNA or gDNA derived from T cells, B-cell-depleted T cells, or PBMCs. Subjects who had been exposed to COVID-19, were actively infected with it, or had recovered from it provided the deeply sampled blood TCRbeta repertoires that made up the dataset. A freely available public database, intended as a resource for researchers studying the immune response to SARS-CoV-2, is where the repertoires were released. Samples were obtained from the ongoing ImmuneRACE study (first 160 participants) and from over a thousand subjects provided by 6 global collaborators. A de-identified subject ID, COVID-19 status, age in years and sex were almost always included in the sample metadata. Where available, HLA class I and class II types were taken from metadata supplied by the sample provider and were not determined by assay-based typing.

What the work shows at the level of the full study, not this receptor alone: How much clinical and demographic metadata was included differed by source and by participant, and the metadata was provided uncurated.

Regarding this clone: Its antigen is unknown. Per-base qualities were not stored, and no clone one base away is much larger.

The immunoSEQ Assay, a bias-controlled multiplex PCR, was used to amplify TCRbeta CDR3 regions from genomic DNA. Per the authors' processing: The number of nucleated cells in each sample was estimated from the amplification of reference gene primers within the assay. To quantify the absolute abundance of each unique TCRbeta CDR3 rearrangement, sequence reads were collapsed and filtered. For each sample, productive Simpson clonality was calculated as the square root of Simpson's diversity index across productive rearrangements. TCRdb provides this immuneACCESS table in a form limited to in-frame rearrangements. Some clones are lacking; in checked studies, under half of them reflect an unresolved V gene, and why the rest are absent is not known. Clone size and the V and J calls come from that table; the DNA yielded D and trimming. Counted in this sample were roughly 120,000 clones; roughly 81% of them appeared once. The ten most abundant clones make up roughly 1.4% of the sample.

The collaborating institutions used their own protocols to collect whole blood in K2EDTA tubes. For TCRbeta analysis, collaborators shipped samples in one of three forms: frozen whole blood, isolated PBMCs, or DNA extracted from either of those sample types. The CDR3 covers 16 residues, taking in both the cysteine and the phenylalanine. The entry retains the CDR3 DNA only, 48 bases that are in frame from base 1. Per the germline V gene, SGHDT is the CDR1 and YYEEEE is the CDR2. The junction carries 16 bases between V and J, which are trimmed by 4 bases and 3 bases respectively. The specimen was peripheral blood. This chain is built from TRBV5-6 and TRBJ2-2; the D gene is perhaps TRBD2, on 7 matching bases. The TCR comes from a man in his forties or fifties with acute or convalescent COVID-19. The base sequence is TGTGCCAGCAGCCCTCTCGGGGGGCGGGACACCGGGGAGCTGTTTTTT. Its product reads: CASSPLGGRDTGELFF.